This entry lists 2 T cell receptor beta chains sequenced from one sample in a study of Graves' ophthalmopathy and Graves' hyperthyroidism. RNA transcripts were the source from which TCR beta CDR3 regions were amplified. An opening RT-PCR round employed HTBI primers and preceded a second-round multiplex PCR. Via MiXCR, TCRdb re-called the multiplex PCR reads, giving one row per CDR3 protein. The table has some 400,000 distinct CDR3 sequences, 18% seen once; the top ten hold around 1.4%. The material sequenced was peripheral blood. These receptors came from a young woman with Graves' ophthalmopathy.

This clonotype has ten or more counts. CDR3 in amino acids: CASSYPGRSSGANVLTF. CDR3 coding DNA: TGTGCCAGCAGCTATCCCGGGAGGAGCTCTGGGGCCAACGTCCTGACTTTC. The V gene is TRBV6-5, the J gene TRBJ2-6; 7 nucleotides agree with TRBD2. This CDR3 has 17 residues. In germline, CDR1 is MNHEY, CDR2 SVGAGI. After removal of 6 bases from V and 0 bases from J, the junction contained 8 bases not matched to a gene.

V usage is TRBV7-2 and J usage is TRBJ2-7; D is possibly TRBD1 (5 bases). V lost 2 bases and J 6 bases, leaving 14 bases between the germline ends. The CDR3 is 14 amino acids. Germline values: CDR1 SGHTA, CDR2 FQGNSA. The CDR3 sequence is CASSLSPTGSEQYF. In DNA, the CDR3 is TGTGCCAGCAGCTTATCCCCCACAGGATCCGAGCAGTACTTC. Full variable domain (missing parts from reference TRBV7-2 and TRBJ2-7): GAGVSQSPSNKVTEKGKDVELRCDPISGHTALYWYRQSLGQGLEFLIYFQGNSAPDKSGLPSDRFSAERTGGSVSTLTIQRTQQEDSAVYLCASSLSPTGSEQYFGPGTRLTVT.